This T cell receptor (beta chain) stems from a study of T cell responses to AZD1222 COVID-19 vaccine. Overall study findings and caveats: Just 6 or 7 AZD1222 recipients were seropositive at baseline. Donors were mostly white British, more females; clonal diversity possibly underestimated.

Produced via immunoSEQ multiplex PCR; TCRdb's table is partial and in-frame only. The sample consists of about 140,000 clones, roughly 92% of them appearing once. V was trimmed by 0 bases and J by 8 bases, leaving 19 bases between them. CDR1 is KGHDR and CDR2 is SFDVKD in the germline V gene. This CDR3 has 17 residues. Concerning this clone: The antigen is not known.

The chain has TRBV24-1 and TRBJ2-1; no clear D gene. Sequencing used peripheral blood, obtained on day 0 of AZD1222 vaccination. The sequence derives from an adult in good health. This CDR3 reads CATSDLRASPSGDEQFF. The DNA for the CDR3 is TGTGCCACCAGTGATTTGAGAGCCTCGCCGAGTGGGGATGAGCAGTTCTTC.